This TCR beta chain emerged from a study of shared clonotypes between healthy human individuals. Whole-study results and caveats: A reduction in generation probabilities was seen for non-shared clonotypes relative to those shared by all four donors. About 5% of naive CD4 clonotypes were common to a few donors. Memory subsets had estimated richness that was generally smaller than that of naive subsets.

CDR1 SEHNR and CDR2 FQNEAQ come from the germline V gene (reference sequence). This CDR3 has 14 residues. J was trimmed by 3 bases and V by 6 bases; bases with no gene match: 5. Terminally differentiated effector memory CD45RA+ cells were left out of the naive CD8 fraction, which was CD45RO-negative and positively selected for CCR7. Points on this clone: Antigen: not known.

Per the original methods: Filtering differed for immunoSEQ, which gave only junction sequences without quality scores. Using immunoSEQ multiplex PCR, the repertoire was profiled, and TCRdb retains in-frame clones only, with some absent. That table supplies the V and J calls and clone size; D and trimming were determined from the DNA. The sample lists almost 700,000 clones, 92% occurring once. The sequenced sample consisted of naive CD8+ T cells sorted from blood. The source is a man aged 25-45 years in good health. The chain combines TRBV7-9 with TRBJ1-1; 9 bases map to TRBD1. The CDR3 coding sequence is TGTGCCAGCAGGCCACAGGGGGCGGACACTGAAGCTTTCTTT. This codes for CASRPQGADTEAFF. Supplemented by reference TRBV7-9 and TRBJ1-1, the full variable domain reads DTGVSQNPRHKITKRGQNVTFRCDPISEHNRLYWYRQTLGQGPEFLTYFQNEAQLEKSRLLSDRFSAERPKGSFSTLEIQRTEQGDSAMYLCASRPQGADTEAFFGQGTRLTVV.